These T cell receptor beta chains were read from a single sample in a study of graft-versus-host responses after intestinal transplantation. The table came from immunoSEQ multiplex PCR; TCRdb's copy has only in-frame clones and leaves some out. The sample yields some 120,000 clones, around nine tenths seen once. These receptors lack a known antigen. Source: unstimulated CD4+ T cells sorted from spleen or lymph node cells, taken before transplant. These TCRs come from a human donor who was the organ donor for an intestinal transplant. CDR3s include the opening cysteine and the closing phenylalanine or tryptophan. A D gene is named only where the DNA matches it firmly. Only some rows state a clone size, as once, few, many or a class for expanded clones.

d_gene	abundance	j_gene	v_gene	CDR3aa	CDR3nt
TRBD1	-	TRBJ1-3	TRBV5-1	CASSPGQGVGNTIYF	TGCGCCAGCAGCCCCGGACAGGGGGTCGGAAACACCATATATTTT
TRBD1	-	TRBJ1-2	TRBV5-6	CASSLAGGYGYTF	TGTGCCAGCAGCTTGGCAGGGGGCTATGGCTACACCTTC
-	-	TRBJ2-1	TRBV30	CAWGWLGYNEQFF	TGTGCCTGGGGTTGGTTGGGGTACAATGAGCAGTTCTTC
TRBD2	-	TRBJ2-5	TRBV28	CASLPGGGVTQYF	TGTGCCAGCCTCCCGGGGGGAGGGGTGACCCAGTACTTC
TRBD1	-	TRBJ2-5	TRBV9	CASSVTGGAGETQYF	TGTGCCAGCAGCGTGACAGGGGGCGCGGGAGAGACCCAGTACTTC
-	-	TRBJ2-3	TRBV2	CASSEAGTTQYF	TGTGCCAGCAGCGAGGCAGGGACAACGCAGTATTTT
TRBD1	-	TRBJ2-7	TRBV5-1	CASSLAYLSRESGQGSYEQYF	TGCGCCAGCAGCTTGGCTTATCTATCGCGTGAATCGGGACAGGGGTCCTACGAGCAGTACTTC
-	-	TRBJ1-2	TRBV7-9	CASSLGVTDGAYGYTF	TGTGCCAGCAGCTTAGGGGTGACAGACGGAGCTTATGGCTACACCTTC
-	-	TRBJ2-4	TRBV11-2	CASSLSRGAKNIQYF	TGTGCCAGCAGCTTGAGCAGGGGAGCCAAAAACATTCAGTACTTC
-	-	TRBJ1-1	TRBV11-2	CASSFSRGLHTEAFF	TGTGCCAGCAGCTTCTCCAGAGGGCTGCACACTGAAGCTTTCTTT
-	-	TRBJ2-7	TRBV7-6	CASSPQSGLSSYEQYF	TGTGCCAGCAGCCCTCAATCGGGGCTAAGCTCCTACGAGCAGTACTTC
-	-	TRBJ2-1	TRBV9	CASSVHLNNEQFF	TGTGCCAGCAGCGTTCACTTGAACAATGAGCAGTTCTTC
-	-	TRBJ2-3	TRBV5-1	CASSFGTSTDTQYF	TGCGCCAGCAGCTTTGGTACCAGCACAGATACGCAGTATTTT
-	once	TRBJ1-2	TRBV5-1	CASSLPTRGGGYTF	TGCGCCAGCAGCTTGCCGACCCGGGGGGGAGGCTACACCTTC
-	-	TRBJ2-3	TRBV2	CASYYYLADTQYF	TGTGCCAGCTACTACTATCTTGCAGATACGCAGTATTTT
-	-	TRBJ2-2	TRBV18	CASSPSGLNTGELFF	TGTGCCAGCTCACCATCGGGACTTAACACCGGGGAGCTGTTTTTT
-	-	TRBJ2-1	TRBV6-1	CASSASVQGTEQFF	TGTGCCAGCAGTGCAAGCGTCCAAGGGACTGAGCAGTTCTTC
-	-	TRBJ2-7	TRBV14	CASSQGGYSYEQYF	TGTGCCAGCAGCCAGGGGGGCTACTCCTACGAGCAGTACTTC
TRBD1	-	TRBJ1-4	TRBV7-9	CASSPISGTGREKLFF	TGTGCCAGCAGCCCCATCTCCGGGACAGGAAGGGAAAAACTGTTTTTT
-	-	TRBJ2-3	TRBV11-2	CASSLQSDFYTDTQYF	TGTGCCAGCAGCCTGCAATCGGACTTTTACACAGATACGCAGTATTTT
-	-	TRBJ2-6	TRBV4-2	CASSPTGSGANVLTF	TGTGCCAGCAGCCCAACAGGCTCTGGGGCCAACGTCCTGACTTTC
TRBD1	-	TRBJ1-2	TRBV5-1	CASSSATGWYGYTF	TGCGCCAGCAGCTCGGCGACAGGGTGGTATGGCTACACCTTC
TRBD2	once	TRBJ2-1	TRBV9	CASSSPSGTYNEQFF	TGTGCCAGCAGCTCCCCTAGCGGAACCTACAATGAGCAGTTCTTC
-	-	TRBJ2-3	TRBV7-9	CASRPQMGITDTQYF	TGTGCCAGCAGACCACAAATGGGGATCACAGATACGCAGTATTTT
-	-	TRBJ2-7	TRBV4-2	CASSQDLRESEQYF	TGTGCCAGCAGCCAAGATTTGAGGGAGAGCGAGCAGTACTTC
TRBD1	-	TRBJ2-1	TRBV30	CAWSGQGWYNEQFF	TGTGCCTGGAGTGGACAGGGGTGGTACAATGAGCAGTTCTTC
-	-	TRBJ2-5	TRBV18	CASSPPALETQYF	TGTGCCAGCTCACCACCTGCTTTGGAGACCCAGTACTTC
-	-	TRBJ1-4	TRBV29-1	CSAEEGDEKLFF	TGCAGCGCTGAAGAGGGCGATGAAAAACTGTTTTTT
-	-	TRBJ1-2	TRBV7-7	CASSLVSVRYGYTF	TGTGCTAGCAGCTTAGTCTCGGTAAGGTATGGCTACACCTTC
-	-	TRBJ2-2	TRBV6-1	CASSDPTRLRVTGELFF	TGTGCCAGCAGTGACCCGACCCGCCTGCGTGTCACCGGGGAGCTGTTTTTT
-	-	TRBJ1-2	TRBV5-6	CASGLATRRLGGSYTF	TGTGCCAGCGGACTGGCGACTAGAAGGTTGGGCGGCAGCTACACCTTC
-	-	TRBJ1-3	TRBV7-2	CASSLAPQGLAGNTIYF	TGTGCCAGCAGCTTAGCGCCGCAGGGGCTAGCTGGAAACACCATATATTTT
TRBD2	-	TRBJ2-3	TRBV10-3	CAISGQTSGSTDTQYF	TGTGCCATCAGTGGACAGACTAGCGGGAGCACAGATACGCAGTATTTT
-	few	TRBJ1-2	TRBV11-2	CASSPGAYGYTF	TGTGCCAGCAGTCCAGGGGCCTATGGCTACACCTTC
-	-	TRBJ1-5	TRBV28	CASVQGLNQPQHF	TGTGCCAGCGTACAGGGCCTCAATCAGCCCCAGCATTTT
-	-	TRBJ2-2	TRBV30	CAWSVLLANTGELFF	TGTGCCTGGAGTGTTTTACTAGCAAACACCGGGGAGCTGTTTTTT